Sequencing of this T cell receptor (beta chain) was carried out in a study of blood T cell repertoires in COVID-19. Study overall: Acute and convalescent COVID-19 samples came from the United States, Italy and Spain. The analysed material was cDNA or gDNA that came from T cells, B-cell-depleted T cells, or PBMCs.

This clone has only a few counts. Germline lookup yields CDR1 SGHDN and CDR2 FVKESK. V shed 4 bases and J shed 8 bases, with 11 bases lying between them. This CDR3 comprises 12 residues. As processed by the authors: Reference gene primer amplification yielded estimated nucleated cell counts. Assay: immunoSEQ multiplex PCR; the TCRdb copy retains only in-frame clones and omits some. For V, J and clone size, that table is used; D and trimming come from the DNA. The sample lists 100,000 to 150,000 clones; 84% were seen once. The sample taken for sequencing was peripheral blood. This sequence was found in a man between 60 and 75 years old with acute or convalescent COVID-19. This chain uses TRBV14 with TRBJ1-2; no firm D call. CDR3 sequence (DNA): TGTGCCAGCAGCCCTCTCAGCGGGGGCTACACCTTC. Amino acid sequence: CASSPLSGGYTF.